Here is one T cell receptor (beta chain) with its context. The protocol was immunoSEQ multiplex PCR, while the TCRdb copy is restricted to in-frame clones and leaves out a portion. The table records some 380,000 clones, around 89% of them present only once. The data stem from a study of blood T cell repertoires in COVID-19. Trimming at V came to 8 bases and at J to 3 bases, leaving 9 bases not matched to a gene. Germline V gene sequence: CDR1 SNHLY, CDR2 FYNNEI. CDR3 length: 15 amino acids. The sample consisted of peripheral blood. The J gene is TRBJ1-5, the V gene TRBV2; 8 bases align to TRBD1. The source of this sequence is a man aged 18 to 30 with active or convalescent COVID-19. The CDR3: CASVLSDRANQPQHF. For the CDR3, the DNA is TGTGCCAGCGTACTCTCGGACAGGGCCAATCAGCCCCAGCATTTT. Full variable domain (outside the CDR3, taken from reference TRBV2 and TRBJ1-5): EPEVTQTPSHQVTQMGQEVILRCVPISNHLYFYWYRQILGQKVEFLVSFYNNEISEKSEIFDDQFSVERPDGSNFTLKIRSTKLEDSAMYFCASVLSDRANQPQHFGDGTRLSIL.